Included here is one TCR beta chain sequence, with context. The assay was immunoSEQ multiplex PCR, and TCRdb's table has in-frame clones only and misses some. The data show roughly 100,000 clones, with 85% to 90% seen just once and 7.8% held by the top ten. The sample belongs to a study of control samples from healthy donors and cancer patients. Germline values: CDR1 SGHTA, CDR2 FQGNSA. The junction had 2 bases not matched to a gene; V was cut back by 1 base and J by 10 bases. The CDR3 contains 14 residues. The specimen was blood. The rearrangement joins TRBV7-2 to TRBJ1-6; 9 positions match TRBD1. The TCR originated in a young man in good health. The CDR3: CASSLETGGSPLHF. The CDR3, as DNA: TGTGCCAGCAGCTTAGAGACAGGGGGATCACCCCTCCACTTT.